This TCR beta chain was obtained from a study of cytomegalovirus exposure and HLA in healthy donors. Study information: One earlier analysis, a look at approximately 180 million T cells, found roughly 120 million unique TCR beta sequences.

Germline CDR1 SGHVS, CDR2 FNYEAQ. This CDR3 comprises 15 residues. Between the trimmed V and J ends, which lost 5 bases and 2 bases, there was a span of 12 bases. The study ran its PCR with 60 Vbeta and 13 Jbeta primers. Only in-frame clones appear in the TCRdb table, and some are missing; sequencing was by immunoSEQ multiplex PCR. The sample contains 200,000 to 250,000 clones, about 80% of which appear only once. The material sequenced was PBMCs. V is TRBV7-6 and J is TRBJ2-2, with D possibly TRBD2 on 5 matching bases. The receptor was derived from a man between 18 and 35 years old in good health and CMV-seronegative. Here the CDR3 reads CASSKTGINTGELFF. In DNA, the CDR3 is TGTGCCAGCAGCAAGACGGGAATTAACACCGGGGAGCTGTTTTTT.